The 18 T cell receptor beta chains below were found in one sample sequenced in a study of OX40 agonist ivuxolimab in advanced cancers. Repertoires were generated with immunoSEQ multiplex PCR, while TCRdb's copy carries only in-frame clones and drops some. This table has some 66,000 clones, 75% to 90% appearing once. Specimen: CD4+ or CD8+ T cells sorted from blood, collected in a trial of the OX40 agonist ivuxolimab. These receptor sequences come from an adult with an advanced solid tumor such as melanoma, head and neck, liver or kidney cancer.

This chain joins TRBV18 and TRBJ2-1; the D gene is possibly TRBD2 (6 bases). Germline V gene lookup returns CDR1 KGHSH and CDR2 LQKENI. This CDR3 spans 16 amino acids. V lost 6 bases and J 6 bases, leaving 21 bases between the germline ends. The CDR3 nucleotides are TGTGCCAGCTCCCCTGTGGTGGGGGGAAGTGGCAATGAGCAGTTCTTC. This translates into CASSPVVGGSGNEQFF.

The V and J genes are TRBV27 and TRBJ2-1; the D gene is possibly TRBD2 (7 bases). The CDR3 covers 15 residues. Trimming removed 5 bases from V and 8 bases from J, with 19 bases in between. The germline V gene has CDR1 MNHEY and CDR2 SMNVEV (reference sequence). CDR3 sequence reads: CASSKGGRERDEQFF. CDR3 nucleotide sequence: TGTGCCAGCAGTAAAGGGGGGAGGGAACGTGATGAGCAGTTCTTC.

This rearrangement joins TRBV7-2 to TRBJ1-3; 7 positions match TRBD1. V shed 5 bases, J shed 2 bases, and the junction held 6 bases outside the gene matches. Germline assignment: CDR1 SGHTA and CDR2 FQGNSA. This CDR3 has 15 residues. The CDR3 is CASSIRQGAGNTIYF. The CDR3 bases are TGTGCCAGCAGCATTCGCCAGGGGGCTGGAAACACCATATATTTT.

The rearrangement links TRBV9 to TRBJ2-3; D may be TRBD2 (5 bases). Germline CDR1 and CDR2: SGDLS and YYNGEE. CDR3 size: 16 residues. Between the trimmed V and J ends, which lost 2 bases and 2 bases, there was a span of 15 bases. CDR3 in amino acids: CASSVGGAETTDTQYF. The CDR3 DNA reads as TGTGCCAGCAGCGTCGGAGGAGCGGAGACCACAGATACGCAGTATTTT.

This clone has a single count. V usage is TRBV7-9 and J usage is TRBJ2-7, with 10 bases that match TRBD1. V was clipped by 1 base and J by 6 bases; unmatched bases: 3. CDR3 size: 14 residues. Per the germline V gene, CDR1 is SEHNR and CDR2 is FQNEAQ (reference sequence). The CDR3 is CASSLGQGAGEQYF. DNA for the CDR3: TGTGCCAGCAGCTTAGGACAGGGGGCAGGCGAGCAGTACTTC.

The chain carries TRBV30 and TRBJ2-3; possible D gene TRBD1, 5 bases. The CDR3 runs to 15 residues. Germline V CDR1 and CDR2: GTSNPN, SVGIG (reference sequence). The CDR3 protein is CAMEGQGSYTDTQYF. The CDR3 bases are TGTGCAATGGAAGGGCAGGGTTCTTACACAGATACGCAGTATTTT.

J is TRBJ2-2 and V is TRBV7-7; 9 bases agree with TRBD2. Germline values: CDR1 SSHAT, CDR2 FNYEAQ (reference sequence). The CDR3 sequence is 16 residues long. After removal of 3 bases from V and 0 bases from J, the junction contained 2 bases not matched to a gene. The CDR3 DNA reads TGTGCCAGCAGCTTTACTAGCGGGCCGAACACCGGGGAGCTGTTTTTT. It encodes CASSFTSGPNTGELFF.

The chain employs TRBV6-1 and TRBJ1-3; D is unclear. The CDR3 has 11 amino acids. From germline, CDR1 is MNHNS and CDR2 SASEGT. V dropped 3 bases and J dropped 7 bases, with 4 bases sitting between them. CDR3 coding DNA: TGTGCCAGCAGTGAGCAGAACACCATATATTTT. It translates to CASSEQNTIYF.

V gene TRBV27 combines with J gene TRBJ2-3; D may be TRBD2 (5 bases). Looked up from germline, CDR1 is MNHEY and CDR2 is SMNVEV (reference sequence). V lost 7 bases to trimming and J lost 3 bases, with 17 bases between them. The CDR3 has 15 amino acids. The DNA for the CDR3 is TGTGCCAGCACCAACTCTGGGAGTAGGACAGATACGCAGTATTTT. Translating it yields CASTNSGSRTDTQYF.

The chain has TRBV4-2 and TRBJ2-1; possible D gene TRBD2, 6 bases. Germline V gene lookup returns CDR1 LGHNA and CDR2 YNFKEQ. This CDR3 contains 16 residues. Trimming cost V 4 bases and J 3 bases, with 16 bases left between them. DNA for the CDR3: TGTGCCAGCAGCCGCATTTCCGGGACTGGCTACAATGAGCAGTTCTTC. Translated, it gives CASSRISGTGYNEQFF.

The chain joins TRBV5-1 to TRBJ2-2, with 8 bases matching TRBD2. The CDR3 runs 15 residues. Germline trimming cut 5 bases from V and 7 bases from J; bases unmatched to any gene: 10. Germline values: CDR1 SGHRS, CDR2 YFSETQ. CDR3 residues: CASRPRLAGDGELFF. The CDR3 region has the DNA TGCGCCAGCAGACCTAGGCTAGCGGGCGACGGGGAGCTGTTTTTT.

This chain's CDR3 is CASRIGAGELFF. CDR3 DNA: TGTGCCAGCAGGATTGGGGCCGGGGAGCTGTTTTTT. This chain joins TRBV14 and TRBJ2-2; no reliable D call. V dropped 6 bases and J dropped 6 bases, with 8 bases sitting between them. From germline, CDR1 is SGHDN and CDR2 FVKESK. The CDR3 sequence is 12 residues long.

The chain carries TRBV5-1 and TRBJ2-2; D is unresolved. The CDR3 runs to 15 residues. Trimming stripped 3 bases from V and 3 bases from J, with 12 bases between. In germline, CDR1 is SGHRS, CDR2 YFSETQ. The CDR3 DNA sequence: TGCGCCAGCAGCTCTACCGCAGCTTACACCGGGGAGCTGTTTTTT. Its translation: CASSSTAAYTGELFF.

The chain employs TRBV19 and TRBJ1-2, with TRBD1 matching over 9 bases. CDR3 length: 14 amino acids. Trimming removed 6 bases from V and 5 bases from J; junction bases left unmatched: 7. Germline CDR1 LNHDA, CDR2 SQIVND (reference sequence). The CDR3 spells CASRLGQGRYGYTF. The CDR3 region has the DNA TGTGCCAGTAGGCTGGGACAGGGTAGGTATGGCTACACCTTC.

The rearrangement links TRBV10-3 to TRBJ2-5, with D maybe TRBD1 (5 bases). V gave up 6 bases and J gave up 5 bases, with 16 bases separating them. This CDR3 region has 14 residues. Germline V gives CDR1 ENHRY, CDR2 SYGVKD. CDR3 DNA sequence: TGTGCCATCAGCGATGGGCAGGGCGAGGAGACCCAGTACTTC. This encodes CAISDGQGEETQYF.

This chain uses TRBV5-1 with TRBJ2-7; 8 positions match TRBD1. CDR3 length equals 14 residues. Germline V CDR1 and CDR2: SGHRS, YFSETQ. The V and J ends lost 4 bases and 6 bases, in that order; junction bases with no gene match: 9. CDR3 amino acids: CASSPDDRGAEQYF. CDR3 DNA: TGCGCCAGCAGCCCGGACGACAGGGGAGCCGAGCAGTACTTC.

The V call is TRBV6-1, the J call TRBJ2-7; 9 nucleotides line up with TRBD1. This CDR3 has 14 residues. V gave up 6 bases and J gave up 6 bases; unmatched junction bases: 9. Germline V CDR1 and CDR2: MNHNS, SASEGT. CDR3 bases: TGTGCCAGCAGGGCGACAGGGGGGGTTCTCGAGCAGTACTTC. Its protein is CASRATGGVLEQYF.

V usage is TRBV6-6 and J usage is TRBJ1-2; 8 bases map to TRBD1. J gave up 6 bases and V 6 bases, and 9 bases lay outside the gene matches. Germline V gives CDR1 MNHNY, CDR2 SVGAGI (reference sequence). This CDR3 spans 14 amino acids. CDR3 sequence: CASSGMTGDDGYTF. CDR3 nucleotide sequence: TGTGCCAGCAGCGGTATGACAGGGGATGATGGCTACACCTTC.